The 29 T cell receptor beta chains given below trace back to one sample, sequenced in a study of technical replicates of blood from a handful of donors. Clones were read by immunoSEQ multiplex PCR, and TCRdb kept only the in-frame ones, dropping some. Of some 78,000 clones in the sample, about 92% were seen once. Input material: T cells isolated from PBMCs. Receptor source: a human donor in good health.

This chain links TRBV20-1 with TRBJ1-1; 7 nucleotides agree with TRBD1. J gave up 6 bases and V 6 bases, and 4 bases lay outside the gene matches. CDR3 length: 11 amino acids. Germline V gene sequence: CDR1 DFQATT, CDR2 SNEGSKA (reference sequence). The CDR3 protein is CSASGGSEAFF. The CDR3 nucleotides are TGCAGTGCATCAGGGGGTTCTGAAGCTTTCTTT.

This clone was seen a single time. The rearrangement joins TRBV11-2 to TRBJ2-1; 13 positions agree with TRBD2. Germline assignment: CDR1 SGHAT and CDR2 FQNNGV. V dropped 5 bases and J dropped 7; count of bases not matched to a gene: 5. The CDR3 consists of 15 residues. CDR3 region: CASSQLAGGSNEQFF. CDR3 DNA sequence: TGTGCCAGCAGCCAACTAGCGGGAGGGTCGAATGAGCAGTTCTTC.

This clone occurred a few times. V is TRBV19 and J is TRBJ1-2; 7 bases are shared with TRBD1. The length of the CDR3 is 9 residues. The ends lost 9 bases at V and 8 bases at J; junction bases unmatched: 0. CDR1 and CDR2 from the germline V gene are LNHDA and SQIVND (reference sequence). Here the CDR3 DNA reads TGTGCCAGGACAGGGGGCTACACCTTC. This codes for CARTGGYTF.

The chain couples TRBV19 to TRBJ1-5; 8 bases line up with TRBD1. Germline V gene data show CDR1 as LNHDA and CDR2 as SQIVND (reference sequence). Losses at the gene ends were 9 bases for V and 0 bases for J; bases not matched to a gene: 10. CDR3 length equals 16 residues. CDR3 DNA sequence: TGTGCCAGCAGTTGGGACAGGACTCCTAGCAATCAGCCCCAGCATTTT. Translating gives CASSWDRTPSNQPQHF.

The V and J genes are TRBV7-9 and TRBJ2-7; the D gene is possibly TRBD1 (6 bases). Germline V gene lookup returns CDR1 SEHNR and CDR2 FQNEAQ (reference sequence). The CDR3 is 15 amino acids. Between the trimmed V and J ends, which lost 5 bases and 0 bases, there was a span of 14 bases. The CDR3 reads CASSPPGTLSYEQYF. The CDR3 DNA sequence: TGTGCCAGCAGCCCCCCCGGGACACTCTCCTACGAGCAGTACTTC.

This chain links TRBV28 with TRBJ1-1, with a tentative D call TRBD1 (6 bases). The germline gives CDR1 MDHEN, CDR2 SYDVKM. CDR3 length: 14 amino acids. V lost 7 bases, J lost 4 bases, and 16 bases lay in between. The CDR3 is CASIYRGGFTEAFF. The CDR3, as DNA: TGTGCCAGCATCTACCGGGGGGGCTTCACTGAAGCTTTCTTT.

In nucleotides, the CDR3 is TGTGCCAGCAGCCATTATAATGAGCAGTTCTTC. It yields the protein CASSHYNEQFF. The V gene is TRBV14, the J gene TRBJ2-1; no firm D call. Trimming took off 3 bases at V and 7 bases at J, with 4 bases between the two ends. This CDR3 has 11 amino acids. Germline V gene data show CDR1 as SGHDN and CDR2 as FVKESK. The full variable domain, completed using reference TRBV14 and TRBJ2-1, is EAGVTQFPSHSVIEKGQTVTLRCDPISGHDNLYWYRRVMGKEIKFLLHFVKESKQDESGMPNNRFLAERTGGTYSTLKVQPAELEDSGVYFCASSHYNEQFFGPGTRLTVL.

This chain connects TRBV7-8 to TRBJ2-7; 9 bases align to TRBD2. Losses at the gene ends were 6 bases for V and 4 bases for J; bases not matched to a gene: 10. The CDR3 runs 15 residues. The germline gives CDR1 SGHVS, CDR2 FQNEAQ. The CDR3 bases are TGTGCCAGCAGTTGGAGCGGGAGGACCCTTTACGAGCAGTACTTC. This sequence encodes CASSWSGRTLYEQYF. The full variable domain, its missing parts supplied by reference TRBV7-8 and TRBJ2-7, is GAGVSQSPRYKVAKRGQDVALRCDPISGHVSLFWYQQALGQGPEFLTYFQNEAQLDKSGLPSDRFFAERPEGSVSTLKIQRTQQEDSAVYLCASSWSGRTLYEQYFGPGTRLTVT.

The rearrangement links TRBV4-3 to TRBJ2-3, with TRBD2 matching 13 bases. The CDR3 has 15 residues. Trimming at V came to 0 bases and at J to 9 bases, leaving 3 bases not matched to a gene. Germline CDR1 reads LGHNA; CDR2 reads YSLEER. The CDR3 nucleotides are TGCGCCAGCAGCCAAGAAACTAGCGGGAGGGCCACGCAGTATTTT. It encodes CASSQETSGRATQYF.

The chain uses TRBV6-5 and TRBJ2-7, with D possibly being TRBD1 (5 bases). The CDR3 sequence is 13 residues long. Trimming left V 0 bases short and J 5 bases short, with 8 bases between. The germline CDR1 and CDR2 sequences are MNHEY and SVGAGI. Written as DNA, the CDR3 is TGTGCCAGCAGTTACTCAGGGGAAAACGAGCAGTACTTC. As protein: CASSYSGENEQYF.

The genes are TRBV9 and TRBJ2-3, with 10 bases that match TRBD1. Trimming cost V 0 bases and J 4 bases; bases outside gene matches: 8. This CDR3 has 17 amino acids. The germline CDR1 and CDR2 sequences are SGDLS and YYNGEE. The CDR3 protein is CASSVALGQGRADTQYF. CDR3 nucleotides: TGTGCCAGCAGCGTAGCCCTGGGACAGGGGCGCGCAGATACGCAGTATTTT. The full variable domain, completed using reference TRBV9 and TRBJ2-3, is DSGVTQTPKHLITATGQRVTLRCSPRSGDLSVYWYQQSLDQGLQFLIQYYNGEERAKGNILERFSAQQFPDLHSELNLSSLELGDSALYFCASSVALGQGRADTQYFGPGTRLTVL.

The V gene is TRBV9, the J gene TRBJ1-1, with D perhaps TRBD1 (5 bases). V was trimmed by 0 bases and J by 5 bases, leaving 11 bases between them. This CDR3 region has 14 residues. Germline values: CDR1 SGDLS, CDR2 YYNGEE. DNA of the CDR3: TGTGCCAGCAGCGTAGAGCCAGGGAAAACTGAAGCTTTCTTT. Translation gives CASSVEPGKTEAFF.

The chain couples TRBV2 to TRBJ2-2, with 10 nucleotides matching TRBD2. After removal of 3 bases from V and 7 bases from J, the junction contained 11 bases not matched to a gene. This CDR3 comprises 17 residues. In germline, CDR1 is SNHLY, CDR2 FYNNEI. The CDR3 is CASSDGAGGPNYGELFF. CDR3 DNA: TGTGCCAGCAGTGATGGAGCGGGAGGGCCGAACTACGGGGAGCTGTTTTTT.

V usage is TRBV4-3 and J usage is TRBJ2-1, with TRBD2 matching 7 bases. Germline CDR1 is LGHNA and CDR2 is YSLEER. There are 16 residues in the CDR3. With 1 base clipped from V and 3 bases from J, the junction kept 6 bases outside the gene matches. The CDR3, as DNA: TGCGCCAGCAGCCAAGTCCAACTAGCGAACTACAATGAGCAGTTCTTC. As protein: CASSQVQLANYNEQFF.

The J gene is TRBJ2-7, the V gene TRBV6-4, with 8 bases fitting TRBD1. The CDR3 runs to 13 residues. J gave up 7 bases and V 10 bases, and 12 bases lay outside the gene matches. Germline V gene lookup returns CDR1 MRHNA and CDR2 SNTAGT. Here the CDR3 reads CAIVDRVGTEQYF. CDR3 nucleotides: TGTGCCATCGTGGACAGGGTCGGAACAGAGCAGTACTTC.

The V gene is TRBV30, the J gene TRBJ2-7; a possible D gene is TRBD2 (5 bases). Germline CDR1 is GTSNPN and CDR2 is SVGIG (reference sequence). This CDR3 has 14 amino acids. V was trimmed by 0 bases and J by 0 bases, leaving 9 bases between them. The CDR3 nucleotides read TGTGCCTGGAGTGTACCCGGACTCTCCTACGAGCAGTACTTC. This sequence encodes CAWSVPGLSYEQYF.

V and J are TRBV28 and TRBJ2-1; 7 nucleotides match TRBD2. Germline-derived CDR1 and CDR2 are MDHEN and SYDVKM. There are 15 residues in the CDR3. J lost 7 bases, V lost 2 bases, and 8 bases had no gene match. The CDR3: CASSLVTSRRNEQFF. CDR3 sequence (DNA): TGTGCCAGCAGTTTAGTGACTAGCCGCAGGAATGAGCAGTTCTTC.

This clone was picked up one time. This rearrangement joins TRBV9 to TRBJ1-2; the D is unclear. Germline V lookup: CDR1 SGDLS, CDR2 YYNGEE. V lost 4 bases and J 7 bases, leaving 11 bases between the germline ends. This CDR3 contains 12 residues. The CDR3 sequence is CASSTGSRGYTF. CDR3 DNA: TGTGCCAGCAGCACGGGTTCTCGTGGCTACACCTTC.

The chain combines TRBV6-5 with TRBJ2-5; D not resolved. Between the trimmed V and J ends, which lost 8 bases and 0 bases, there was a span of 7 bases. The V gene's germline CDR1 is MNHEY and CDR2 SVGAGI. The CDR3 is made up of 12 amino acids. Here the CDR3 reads CASGQDQETQYF. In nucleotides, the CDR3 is TGTGCCAGCGGTCAGGACCAAGAGACCCAGTACTTC.

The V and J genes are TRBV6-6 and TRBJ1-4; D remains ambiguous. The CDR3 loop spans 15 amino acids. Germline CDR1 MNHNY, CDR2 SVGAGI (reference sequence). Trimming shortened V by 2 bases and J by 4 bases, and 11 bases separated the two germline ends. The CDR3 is CASSYREQYNEKLFF. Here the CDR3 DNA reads TGTGCCAGCAGTTACCGGGAACAGTATAATGAAAAACTGTTTTTT.

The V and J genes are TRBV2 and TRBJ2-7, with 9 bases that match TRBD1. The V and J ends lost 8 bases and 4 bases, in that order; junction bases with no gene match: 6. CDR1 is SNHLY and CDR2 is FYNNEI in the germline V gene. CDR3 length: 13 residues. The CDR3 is CASQRDRAYEQYF. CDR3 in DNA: TGTGCCAGCCAAAGGGACAGGGCATACGAGCAGTACTTC.

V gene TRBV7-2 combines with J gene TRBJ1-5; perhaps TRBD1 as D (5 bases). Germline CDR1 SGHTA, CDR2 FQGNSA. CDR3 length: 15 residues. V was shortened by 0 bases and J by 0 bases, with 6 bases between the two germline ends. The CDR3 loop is CASSLAGLSNQPQHF. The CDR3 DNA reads TGTGCCAGCAGCTTAGCGGGGCTTAGCAATCAGCCCCAGCATTTT.

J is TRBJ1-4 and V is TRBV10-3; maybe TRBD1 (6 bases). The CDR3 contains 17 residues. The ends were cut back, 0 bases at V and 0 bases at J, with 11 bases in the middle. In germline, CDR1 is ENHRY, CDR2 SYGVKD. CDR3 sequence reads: CAISESQGHATNEKLFF. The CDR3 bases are TGTGCCATCAGTGAGTCGCAGGGGCATGCAACTAATGAAAAACTGTTTTTT.

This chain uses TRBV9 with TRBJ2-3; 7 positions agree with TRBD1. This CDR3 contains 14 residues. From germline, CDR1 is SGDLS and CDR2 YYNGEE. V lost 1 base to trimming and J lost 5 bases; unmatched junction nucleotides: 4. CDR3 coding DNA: TGTGCCAGCAGCGTAAGGGGGCAGGAAGATACGCAGTATTTT. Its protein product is CASSVRGQEDTQYF. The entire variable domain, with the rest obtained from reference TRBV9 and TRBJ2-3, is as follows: DSGVTQTPKHLITATGQRVTLRCSPRSGDLSVYWYQQSLDQGLQFLIQYYNGEERAKGNILERFSAQQFPDLHSELNLSSLELGDSALYFCASSVRGQEDTQYFGPGTRLTVL.

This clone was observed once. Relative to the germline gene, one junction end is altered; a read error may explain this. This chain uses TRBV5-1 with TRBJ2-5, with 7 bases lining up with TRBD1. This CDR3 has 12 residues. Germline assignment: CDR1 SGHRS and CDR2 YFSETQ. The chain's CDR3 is CASGTVQESQYF. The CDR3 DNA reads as TGCGCCAGCGGGACAGTTCAAGAGTCCCAGTACTTC.

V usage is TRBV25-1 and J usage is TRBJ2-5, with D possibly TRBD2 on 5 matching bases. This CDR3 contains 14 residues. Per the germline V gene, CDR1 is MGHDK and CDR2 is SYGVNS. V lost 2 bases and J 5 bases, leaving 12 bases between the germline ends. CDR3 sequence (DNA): TGTGCCAGCAGTGAACAGGCGGGTCTGGAGACCCAGTACTTC. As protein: CASSEQAGLETQYF.

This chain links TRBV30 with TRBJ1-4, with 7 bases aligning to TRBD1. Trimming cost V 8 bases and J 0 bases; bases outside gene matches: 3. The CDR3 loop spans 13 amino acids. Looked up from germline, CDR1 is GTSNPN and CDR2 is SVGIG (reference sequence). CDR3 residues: CAGGTATNEKLFF. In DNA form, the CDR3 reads TGTGCCGGAGGGACAGCAACTAATGAAAAACTGTTTTTT.

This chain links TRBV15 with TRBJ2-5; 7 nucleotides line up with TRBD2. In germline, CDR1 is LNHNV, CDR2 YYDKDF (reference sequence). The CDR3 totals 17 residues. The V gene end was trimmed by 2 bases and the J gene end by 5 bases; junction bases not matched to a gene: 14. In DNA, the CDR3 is TGTGCCACCAGCAGATACGCTGGGGGGGGAGTGGTCGAGACCCAGTACTTC. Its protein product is CATSRYAGGGVVETQYF.

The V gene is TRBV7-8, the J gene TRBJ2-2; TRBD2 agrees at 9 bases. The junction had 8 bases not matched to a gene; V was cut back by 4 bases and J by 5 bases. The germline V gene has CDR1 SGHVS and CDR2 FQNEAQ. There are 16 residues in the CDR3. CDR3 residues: CASSSPVSGGTGELFF. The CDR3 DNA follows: TGTGCCAGCAGCTCTCCGGTTAGCGGGGGAACCGGGGAGCTGTTTTTT.